Shown below are 21 T cell receptor beta chains from a single sample sequenced in a study of blood T cell repertoires in COVID-19. Clones were sequenced by immunoSEQ multiplex PCR, and TCRdb holds only the in-frame ones, with some missing. This table holds 190,000 or so clones, around 80% found once. The sample taken for sequencing was peripheral blood. Receptors originate from a woman of 80 years or more with active or convalescent COVID-19.

The V gene is TRBV19, the J gene TRBJ2-7, with 10 bases lining up with TRBD1. Trimming took 5 bases from V and 2 from J; bases not matched to a gene: 9. CDR1 is LNHDA and CDR2 is SQIVND in the germline V gene (reference sequence). This CDR3 comprises 16 residues. The CDR3 DNA is TGTGCCAGTAGTCTGACAGGGGGCGCGCCCACCTACGAGCAGTACTTC. Translated: CASSLTGGAPTYEQYF. Looking up the rest from reference TRBV19 and TRBJ2-7 gives the full variable domain: DGGITQSPKYLFRKEGQNVTLSCEQNLNHDAMYWYRQDPGQGLRLIYYSQIVNDFQKGDIAEGYSVSREKKESFPLTVTSAQKNPTAFYLCASSLTGGAPTYEQYFGPGTRLTVT.

This clone was counted a few times. The chain employs TRBV6-2 or TRBV6-3 and TRBJ2-2, with D perhaps TRBD1 (6 bases). The CDR3 totals 16 residues. From germline, CDR1 is MNHEY and CDR2 SVGEGT. The ends were cut back, 1 base at V and 4 bases at J, with 13 bases in the middle. CDR3 protein: CASSYWDTTSTGELFF. The CDR3 DNA is TGTGCCAGCAGTTACTGGGACACGACTTCCACCGGGGAGCTGTTTTTT.

The rearrangement uses TRBV6-2 or TRBV6-3 and TRBJ2-5; 13 nucleotides agree with TRBD2. The V and J ends lost 4 bases and 5 bases, in that order; junction bases with no gene match: 7. This CDR3 spans 16 amino acids. The germline gives CDR1 MNHEY, CDR2 SVGEGT. The CDR3 loop reads CASSSRLAGGLETQYF. CDR3 nucleotides: TGTGCCAGCAGTTCTAGACTAGCGGGGGGCCTGGAGACCCAGTACTTC.

The chain uses TRBV30 and TRBJ2-7; D unclear. Trimming cost V 5 bases and J 0 bases, with 17 bases left between them. The CDR3 runs 15 residues. Germline CDR1 reads GTSNPN; CDR2 reads SVGIG (reference sequence). The chain's CDR3 is CAWDRHKSGSYEQYF. The CDR3, as DNA: TGTGCCTGGGATAGACACAAGTCCGGCTCCTACGAGCAGTACTTC.

This chain uses TRBV2 with TRBJ2-7; TRBD1 agrees at 9 bases. With 6 bases clipped from V and 0 bases from J, the junction kept 3 bases outside the gene matches. The CDR3 sequence is 14 residues long. Germline loops: CDR1 SNHLY, CDR2 FYNNEI. The CDR3 nucleotides read TGTGCCAGCAGCCAACAGGGGGCCTCCTACGAGCAGTACTTC. Its protein product is CASSQQGASYEQYF.

The V call is TRBV6-2 or TRBV6-3, the J call TRBJ1-4; D is perhaps TRBD1 (6 bases). Germline CDR1 MNHEY, CDR2 SVGEGT. This CDR3 comprises 15 residues. Trimming took 4 bases from V and 3 from J, leaving 12 bases between them. The CDR3 DNA is TGTGCCAGCAGTTCGGACAGCTTCTCTAATGAAAAACTGTTTTTT. Encoded protein: CASSSDSFSNEKLFF.

The rearrangement links TRBV7-8 to TRBJ2-7, with 13 bases fitting TRBD2. CDR3 size: 17 residues. Germline CDR1 reads SGHVS; CDR2 reads FQNEAQ. The V segment lost 2 bases and the J segment 1 base; nucleotides outside the gene matches: 5. CDR3 residues: CASSLTSGGALSYEQYF. The CDR3 coding sequence is TGTGCCAGCAGCTTAACTAGCGGGGGGGCCTTATCCTACGAGCAGTACTTC. The full variable domain, its missing parts supplied by reference TRBV7-8 and TRBJ2-7, is GAGVSQSPRYKVAKRGQDVALRCDPISGHVSLFWYQQALGQGPEFLTYFQNEAQLDKSGLPSDRFFAERPEGSVSTLKIQRTQQEDSAVYLCASSLTSGGALSYEQYFGPGTRLTVT.

This clone was seen only a few times. J is TRBJ1-6 and V is TRBV15; D is possibly TRBD1 (5 bases). The CDR3 extends over 15 amino acids. Looked up from germline, CDR1 is LNHNV and CDR2 is YYDKDF (reference sequence). With 4 bases removed from V and 7 bases from J, the gap between germline ends came to 14 bases. The CDR3 DNA reads as TGTGCCACCAGCAATCGGCAGGGTGACAATTCACCCCTCCACTTT. As protein: CATSNRQGDNSPLHF.

This clone was observed once. V is TRBV10-3 and J is TRBJ1-1; D ambiguous. CDR1 is ENHRY, CDR2 SYGVKD, per germline. This CDR3 contains 12 residues. Deletions cut 3 bases from V and 3 bases from J, with 5 bases between. The CDR3: CAISDRYTEAFF. For the CDR3, the DNA is TGTGCCATCAGTGACAGGTACACTGAAGCTTTCTTT.

The chain employs TRBV12-3 or TRBV12-4 and TRBJ2-2; 7 bases match TRBD2. This CDR3 has 13 residues. Germline trimming cut 5 bases from V and 9 bases from J; bases unmatched to any gene: 6. CDR3 DNA: TGTGCCAGCAGTGGAGGGAGGGTGAGGGAGCTGTTTTTT. This codes for CASSGGRVRELFF.

This chain uses TRBV4-1 with TRBJ2-7; 9 nucleotides agree with TRBD1. CDR1 MGHRA and CDR2 YSYEKL come from the germline V gene. The CDR3 runs to 16 residues. With 4 bases clipped from V and 7 bases from J, the junction kept 14 bases outside the gene matches. CDR3 DNA sequence: TGCGCCAGCAGCCCTCCCGCCGGGACAGGGTTGCTGGAGCAGTACTTC. Translated, it gives CASSPPAGTGLLEQYF.

Concerning this clone: Other DNA variants within this sample encode the same CDR3. The rearrangement uses TRBV5-1 and TRBJ1-5; 11 nucleotides agree with TRBD1. V gave up 4 bases and J gave up 7 bases; unmatched junction bases: 7. This CDR3 is 15 amino acids long. The germline CDR1 and CDR2 sequences are SGHRS and YFSETQ. The chain's CDR3 is CASSLGQGAAQPQHF. Written as DNA, the CDR3 is TGCGCCAGCAGCCTAGGACAGGGGGCTGCGCAGCCCCAGCATTTT.

The rearrangement joins TRBV19 to TRBJ2-3; TRBD1 matches at 9 bases. J gave up 3 bases and V 4 bases, and 5 bases lay outside the gene matches. This CDR3 has 15 residues. Germline CDR1 and CDR2: LNHDA and SQIVND (reference sequence). This CDR3 is CASSNTGGWTDTQYF. In nucleotides, the CDR3 is TGTGCCAGTAGTAATACAGGGGGCTGGACAGATACGCAGTATTTT.

The J gene is TRBJ1-5, the V gene TRBV28, with TRBD1 identical over 7 bases. J lost 7 bases, V lost 3 bases, and 12 bases had no gene match. Germline CDR1 reads MDHEN; CDR2 reads SYDVKM. There are 16 residues in the CDR3. As DNA, the CDR3 is TGTGCCAGCAGTTTCGCGGAGGGGGCGGAAGGGCAGCCCCAGCATTTT. It translates to CASSFAEGAEGQPQHF. Full variable domain (remainder filled in from reference TRBV28 and TRBJ1-5): DVKVTQSSRYLVKRTGEKVFLECVQDMDHENMFWYRQDPGLGLRLIYFSYDVKMKEKGDIPEGYSVSREKKERFSLILESASTNQTSMYLCASSFAEGAEGQPQHFGDGTRLSIL.

The CDR3 region has the DNA TGTGCCAGCAGTGAAGCACTGAGAAACACCATATATTTT. It codes for CASSEALRNTIYF. This rearrangement joins TRBV6-1 to TRBJ1-3; unclear D gene. CDR3 size: 13 residues. Trimming removed 0 bases from V and 5 bases from J, with 5 bases in between. Germline V gives CDR1 MNHNS, CDR2 SASEGT.

The chain links TRBV5-1 to TRBJ1-4; 9 nucleotides match TRBD1. CDR1 and CDR2 (germline): SGHRS, YFSETQ. The J segment lost 0 bases and the V segment lost 3 bases, leaving 6 bases of the junction unmatched. The length of the CDR3 is 17 residues. CDR3 region: CASSSGQGTSTNEKLFF. CDR3 coding DNA: TGCGCCAGCAGCTCCGGACAGGGGACGTCAACTAATGAAAAACTGTTTTTT.

The chain carries TRBV27 and TRBJ2-3; TRBD2 aligns across 14 bases. There are 20 residues in the CDR3. V lost 4 bases, J lost 3 bases, and 15 bases stayed unmatched. Germline V gene data show CDR1 as MNHEY and CDR2 as SMNVEV (reference sequence). The CDR3 here is CASSSWTGTSGGYPTDTQYF. CDR3 sequence (DNA): TGTGCCAGCAGTTCCTGGACAGGGACTAGCGGGGGCTACCCAACAGATACGCAGTATTTT.

J is TRBJ2-2 and V is TRBV19; 7 bases map to TRBD1. This CDR3 is built from 15 residues. Per the germline V gene, CDR1 is LNHDA and CDR2 is SQIVND (reference sequence). V lost 3 bases to trimming and J lost 2 bases; unmatched junction nucleotides: 3. CDR3 DNA: TGTGCCAGTAGTATCGGACAGGCAAACACCGGGGAGCTGTTTTTT. Translating it yields CASSIGQANTGELFF.

The chain recombines TRBV7-9 with TRBJ2-3, with 9 bases identical to TRBD2. Germline CDR1 SEHNR, CDR2 FQNEAQ (reference sequence). This CDR3 contains 15 residues. V lost 6 bases and J lost 7; bases outside the gene matches: 11. The CDR3 spells CASRDGGGALNTQYF. In DNA, the CDR3 is TGTGCCAGCAGGGATGGCGGGGGGGCTTTAAATACGCAGTATTTT. The full variable domain, rest sourced from reference TRBV7-9 and TRBJ2-3, is DTGVSQNPRHKITKRGQNVTFRCDPISEHNRLYWYRQTLGQGPEFLTYFQNEAQLEKSRLLSDRFSAERPKGSFSTLEIQRTEQGDSAMYLCASRDGGGALNTQYFGPGTRLTVL.

The genes are TRBV6-6 and TRBJ2-5, with 11 nucleotides matching TRBD1. The CDR3 runs 15 residues. V shed 5 bases and J 4 bases; nucleotides not matched to a gene: 6. The germline V gene has CDR1 MNHNY and CDR2 SVGAGI (reference sequence). DNA of the CDR3: TGTGCCAGCAGTCCCCGGACAGGGGGCATAGAGACCCAGTACTTC. This codes for CASSPRTGGIETQYF.

The chain employs TRBV7-2 and TRBJ1-1; D gene ambiguous. Germline assignment: CDR1 SGHTA and CDR2 FQGNSA. V was shortened by 1 base and J by 4 bases, with 7 bases between the two germline ends. CDR3 size: 13 residues. CDR3: CASSLGRTTEAFF. The CDR3 bases are TGTGCCAGCAGCTTAGGGAGGACCACTGAAGCTTTCTTT.